The 5 T cell receptor beta chains below were found in one sample sequenced in a study of blood T cell repertoires in COVID-19. Measured with immunoSEQ multiplex PCR; TCRdb has only the in-frame clones, and not every one. The data hold over 150,000 clones, with roughly four fifths observed a single time. Sequenced sample: PBMCs or T cells enriched from blood (not recorded which). The receptors shown here come from a man aged 35-49 years who had recovered from COVID-19.

The rearrangement links TRBV5-1 to TRBJ2-7, with a possible D match to TRBD2 (6 bases). V was pared by 5 bases and J by 6 bases, with 9 bases between. CDR3 length: 11 amino acids. Germline CDR1 and CDR2: SGHRS and YFSETQ. CDR3 in DNA: TGCGCCAGCAGGCGGGAAGTCGAGCAGTACTTC. The encoded protein is CASRREVEQYF.

The V gene is TRBV29-1, the J gene TRBJ1-2, with 7 bases fitting TRBD1. Germline CDR1 reads SQVTM; CDR2 reads ANQGSEA. CDR3 size: 16 residues. The J segment lost 3 bases and the V segment lost 6 bases, leaving 16 bases of the junction unmatched. CDR3 sequence (DNA): TGCAGCGTAACTCCTTCCCCCTTAGGGGGCTACTATGGCTACACCTTC. Translated, it gives CSVTPSPLGGYYGYTF.

V and J are TRBV4-1 and TRBJ2-3, with D hard to call. Per the germline V gene, CDR1 is MGHRA and CDR2 is YSYEKL. The CDR3 extends over 14 amino acids. The ends were cut back, 5 bases at V and 0 bases at J, with 9 bases in the middle. The CDR3 sequence is CASSDLPSTDTQYF. In nucleotides, the CDR3 is TGCGCCAGCAGCGACTTACCTAGCACAGATACGCAGTATTTT.

V is TRBV21-1 and J is TRBJ2-7; the DNA was not compared with TRBD2, the D call given in the table. TRBV21-1 is listed as a pseudogene. The CDR3 is made up of 15 amino acids. In DNA form, the CDR3 reads TGTGCCAGCATTCCGAGGGAGGGGGATTTGTACGAGCAGTACGTC. Encoded protein: CASIPREGDLYEQYV.

V is TRBV12-3 or TRBV12-4 and J is TRBJ1-2; D is ambiguous. Trimming shortened V by 4 bases and J by 7 bases, and 10 bases separated the two germline ends. The CDR3 is made up of 12 amino acids. In DNA form, the CDR3 reads TGTGCCAGCAGTTCTACAGTGCCTGGCTACACCTTC. It translates to CASSSTVPGYTF.